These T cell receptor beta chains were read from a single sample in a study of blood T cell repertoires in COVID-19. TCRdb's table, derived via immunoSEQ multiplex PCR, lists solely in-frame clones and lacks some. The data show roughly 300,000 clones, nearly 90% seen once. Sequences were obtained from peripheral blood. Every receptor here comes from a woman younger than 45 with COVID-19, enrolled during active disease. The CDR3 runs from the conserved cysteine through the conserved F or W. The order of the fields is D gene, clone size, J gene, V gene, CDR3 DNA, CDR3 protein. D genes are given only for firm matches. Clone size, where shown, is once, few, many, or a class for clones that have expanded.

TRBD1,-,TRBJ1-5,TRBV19,TGTGCCAGTAGCCACAGGGGTCAGCCCCAGCATTTT,CASSHRGQPQHF
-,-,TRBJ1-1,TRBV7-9,TGTGCCACCAACCAGGCAGGGAACACTGAAGCTTTCTTT,CATNQAGNTEAFF
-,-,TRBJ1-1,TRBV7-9,TGTGCCAGCAGCCCCGGGGGGGGGTACACTGAAGCTTTCTTT,CASSPGGGYTEAFF
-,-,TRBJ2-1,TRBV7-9,TGTGCCAGCAGCTTAGAACTCGGGGAAGGGCAGTTCTTC,CASSLELGEGQFF
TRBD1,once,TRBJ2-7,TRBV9,TGTGCCAGCAGCGTAGGGGGACAGCCTTACGAGCAGTACTTC,CASSVGGQPYEQYF
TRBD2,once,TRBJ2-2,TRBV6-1,TGTGCCAGCAGTGATGAACTAGCGGGGGGGAACACCGGGGAGCTGTTTTTT,CASSDELAGGNTGELFF
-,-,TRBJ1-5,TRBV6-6,TGTGCCAGCGGAGGGGAGGGAGAACAAATATATAAGTCCCAGCATTTT,CASGGEGEQIYKSQHF
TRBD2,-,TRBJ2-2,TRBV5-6,TGTGCCAGCAGCTTAAGGACTAGCGGGGGGCCCTCGGACACCGGGGAGCTGTTTTTT,CASSLRTSGGPSDTGELFF
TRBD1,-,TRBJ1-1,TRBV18,TGTGCCAGCTCACTCCAGGGGGCCGGCAGCACTGAAGCTTTCTTT,CASSLQGAGSTEAFF
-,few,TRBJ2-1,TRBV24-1,TGTGCCACCATTCGACTACCGTACAATGAGCAGTTCTTC,CATIRLPYNEQFF
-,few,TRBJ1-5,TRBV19,TGTGCCACGGGAGATCAGCCCCAGCATTTT,CATGDQPQHF
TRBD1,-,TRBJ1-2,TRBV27,TGTGCCAGTATGGGACAGGGCTATGGCTACACCTTC,CASMGQGYGYTF